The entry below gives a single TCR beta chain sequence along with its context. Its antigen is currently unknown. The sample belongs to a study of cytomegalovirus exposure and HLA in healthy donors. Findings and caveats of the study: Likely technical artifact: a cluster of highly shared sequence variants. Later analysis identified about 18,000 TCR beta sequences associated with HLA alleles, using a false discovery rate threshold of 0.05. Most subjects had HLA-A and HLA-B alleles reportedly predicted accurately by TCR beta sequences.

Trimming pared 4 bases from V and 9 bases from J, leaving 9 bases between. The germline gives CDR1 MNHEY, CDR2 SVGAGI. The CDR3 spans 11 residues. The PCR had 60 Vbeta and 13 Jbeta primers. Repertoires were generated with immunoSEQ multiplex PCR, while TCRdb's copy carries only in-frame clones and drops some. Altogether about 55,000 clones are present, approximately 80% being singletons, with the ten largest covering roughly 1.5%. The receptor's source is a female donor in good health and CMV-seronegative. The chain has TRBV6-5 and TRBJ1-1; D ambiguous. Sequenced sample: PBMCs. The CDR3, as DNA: TGTGCCAGCAGTTCGGAGATCCAAGCTTTCTTT. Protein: CASSSEIQAFF.